What follows are 12 T cell receptor beta chains derived from one specimen sequenced in a study of blood T cell repertoires in COVID-19. Here immunoSEQ multiplex PCR was the method, and the copy in TCRdb shows in-frame clones only, minus some. The profile shows 30,000 to 45,000 clones, around 81% of them singletons. Sequenced sample: peripheral blood. The receptors were gathered from a human donor in a cohort sampled during active COVID-19.

This sequence joins TRBV5-1 and TRBJ1-1; tentative D call: TRBD1 (5 bases). CDR1 is SGHRS and CDR2 is YFSETQ in the germline V gene. The CDR3 covers 14 residues. Trimming shortened V by 4 bases and J by 3 bases, and 13 bases separated the two germline ends. This chain's CDR3 is CASSAGRTDTEAFF. In DNA, the CDR3 is TGCGCCAGCAGCGCGGGACGGACCGACACTGAAGCTTTCTTT. The whole variable domain, remainder taken from reference TRBV5-1 and TRBJ1-1, is KAGVTQTPRYLIKTRGQQVTLSCSPISGHRSVSWYQQTPGQGLQFLFEYFSETQRNKGNFPGRFSGRQFSNSRSEMNVSTLELGDSALYLCASSAGRTDTEAFFGQGTRLTVV.

On this clone itself: The same CDR3 arises from other DNA sequences in this sample as well. The chain links TRBV4-2 to TRBJ2-3; TRBD2 matches at 12 bases. Germline V gene lookup returns CDR1 LGHNA and CDR2 YNFKEQ. The CDR3 sequence is 16 residues long. V was pared by 0 bases and J by 3 bases, with 1 base of the junction left unmatched. CDR3 nucleotides: TGTGCCAGCAGCCAAGATCTAGCGGGGGGGACAGATACGCAGTATTTT. Encoded protein: CASSQDLAGGTDTQYF.

CDR3 coding DNA: TGTGCCTGGAGTAAGGACAGGGGGCGAGGAAACACCATATATTTT. Translating gives CAWSKDRGRGNTIYF. This sequence joins TRBV30 and TRBJ1-3; 11 bases match TRBD1. The CDR3 is made up of 15 amino acids. Germline CDR1 reads GTSNPN; CDR2 reads SVGIG (reference sequence). With 2 bases clipped from V and 4 bases from J, the junction kept 4 bases outside the gene matches.

The chain carries TRBV27 and TRBJ2-5; 10 bases map to TRBD1. Germline CDR1 and CDR2: MNHEY and SMNVEV (reference sequence). This CDR3 is built from 15 residues. V trimming: 7 bases; J trimming: 5 bases; junction bases outside the gene matches: 10. The CDR3 spells CASTGQGFSRETQYF. CDR3 nucleotides: TGTGCCAGCACGGGACAGGGGTTTTCGAGGGAGACCCAGTACTTC.

This clone was observed once. This chain uses TRBV4-2 with TRBJ2-6; possibly TRBD1 for D (6 bases). The V gene's germline CDR1 is LGHNA and CDR2 YNFKEQ. This CDR3 region has 18 residues. With 1 base removed from V and 0 bases from J, the gap between germline ends came to 13 bases. Here the CDR3 reads CASSQGDRTDSGANVLTF. CDR3 coding DNA: TGTGCCAGCAGCCAAGGGGACCGGACAGACTCTGGGGCCAACGTCCTGACTTTC.

This clone was observed a handful of times. The chain recombines TRBV7-9 with TRBJ2-1, with D possibly matching TRBD1 (6 bases). Germline-derived CDR1 and CDR2 are SEHNR and FQNEAQ (reference sequence). CDR3 length: 13 amino acids. Trimming took off 4 bases at V and 5 bases at J, with 9 bases between the two ends. CDR3 residues: CASSWGTNNEQFF. In DNA, the CDR3 is TGTGCCAGCAGCTGGGGGACAAACAATGAGCAGTTCTTC.

The CDR3 DNA follows: TGTGCCAGCAGCCCGACACCGCCAGGGGAGCTGTTTTTT. This translates into CASSPTPPGELFF. This chain joins TRBV25-1 and TRBJ2-2; D remains unclear. Germline V gene data show CDR1 as MGHDK and CDR2 as SYGVNS. V gave up 6 bases and J gave up 8 bases, with 13 bases separating them. This CDR3 region has 13 residues.

V gene TRBV29-1 combines with J gene TRBJ2-1; 7 bases are a match to TRBD2. The CDR3 covers 12 residues. The V segment lost 0 bases and the J segment 10 bases; nucleotides outside the gene matches: 3. The germline CDR1 and CDR2 sequences are SQVTM and ANQGSEA. CDR3 in DNA: TGCAGCGTTGAAGAAAACGGGGGGGAGCAGTTCTTC. This translates into CSVEENGGEQFF.

This clone showed up just a few times. The rearrangement links TRBV4-2 to TRBJ2-2, with a possible D match to TRBD2 (6 bases). Germline V gives CDR1 LGHNA, CDR2 YNFKEQ. Trimming removed 0 bases at V and 2 bases at J, with 10 bases between. The CDR3 consists of 16 residues. CDR3 bases: TGTGCCAGCAGCCAAGATGTAGCGGTTAACACCGGGGAGCTGTTTTTT. Protein: CASSQDVAVNTGELFF.

V is TRBV7-2 and J is TRBJ2-1, with 9 bases that match TRBD2. Germline loops: CDR1 SGHTA, CDR2 FQGNSA. Germline trimming cut 7 bases from V and 9 bases from J; bases unmatched to any gene: 10. The CDR3 sequence is 14 residues long. The CDR3 DNA reads as TGTGCCAGCACCCGCGGGGGGGGCAGGGGTGAGCAGTTCTTC. It codes for CASTRGGGRGEQFF.

The V call is TRBV10-2, the J call TRBJ2-5; D is perhaps TRBD1 (6 bases). With 5 bases removed from V and 5 bases from J, the gap between germline ends came to 12 bases. Germline assignment: CDR1 WSHSY and CDR2 SAAADI. The CDR3 length is 13 residues. The CDR3 region is CASSKGERETQYF. The CDR3 nucleotides read TGCGCCAGCAGTAAGGGGGAGCGGGAGACCCAGTACTTC.

This clone was seen a single time. The V and J genes are TRBV9 and TRBJ2-3, with 7 positions matching TRBD2. Germline-derived CDR1 and CDR2 are SGDLS and YYNGEE. V shed 8 bases, J shed 7 bases, and the junction held 19 bases outside the gene matches. This CDR3 comprises 16 residues. CDR3: CARGLNRDYRSHTQYF. The CDR3 DNA reads as TGTGCCAGGGGCCTTAACCGGGACTACCGGTCGCATACGCAGTATTTT.